Below, 12 T cell receptor beta chains from the same sample are listed, as sequenced in a study of early T cells in non-severe SARS-CoV-2 infection. TCRdb reprocessed the 5' RACE reads with MiXCR, giving one entry per CDR3 protein. The sample records 90,000 to 120,000 distinct CDR3 sequences, around 10% being singletons. Material: whole blood. These receptors came from an adult who was a healthcare worker with PCR-confirmed SARS-CoV-2 infection or an uninfected control (not recorded which).

Concerning this clonotype: Compared with germline, one end of the junction differs, possibly owing to a read error. The genes are TRBV11-2 and TRBJ2-1; D possibly corresponds to TRBD2 (5 bases). The germline gives CDR1 SGHAT, CDR2 FQNNGV. The CDR3 has 15 amino acids. CDR3 loop: CVSSLDPGEWNEQFF. CDR3 nucleotides: TGTGTCAGCAGCTTAGATCCCGGGGAGTGGAATGAGCAGTTCTTC. The full variable domain, with the rest looked up from reference TRBV11-2 and TRBJ2-1, is EAGVAQSPRYKIIEKRQSVAFWCNPISGHATLYWYQQILGQGPKLLIQFQNNGVVDDSQLPKDRFSAERLKGVDSTLKIQPAKLEDSAVYLCVSSLDPGEWNEQFFGPGTRLTVL.

Details on this clonotype: A much larger clone sits a single nucleotide away, making a read error possible. The gene calls are TRBV7-2 and TRBJ1-2; a weak D match, TRBD1 (6 bases). The CDR3 runs to 13 residues. Germline V CDR1 and CDR2: SGHTA, FQGNSA. CDR3 region: CASSFRQVYGFTF. CDR3 coding DNA: TGTGCCAGCAGCTTTCGACAGGTCTATGGCTTCACCTTC.

This clonotype was detected many times. The CDR3 loop is CSAETSGTDEQYF. DNA of the CDR3: TGCAGTGCTGAGACTAGCGGGACCGACGAGCAGTACTTC. V and J are TRBV20-1 and TRBJ2-7; 11 bases fit TRBD2. Losses at the gene ends were 5 bases for V and 5 bases for J; bases not matched to a gene: 5. In germline, CDR1 is DFQATT, CDR2 SNEGSKA (reference sequence). The CDR3 length is 13 residues.

In its sample, this clonotype was seen many times. This chain links TRBV5-1 with TRBJ2-7; 13 positions match TRBD2. J lost 0 bases, V lost 1 base, and 4 bases had no gene match. Germline V gene data show CDR1 as SGHRS and CDR2 as YFSETQ. The CDR3 is 17 amino acids. CDR3 in amino acids: CASSLTSGRANSYEQYF. The CDR3 region has the DNA TGCGCCAGCAGCTTGACTAGCGGGAGGGCCAACTCCTACGAGCAGTACTTC.

Many counts were recorded for this clonotype. The chain links TRBV7-2 to TRBJ2-7; 8 bases are a match to TRBD2. CDR1 and CDR2 from the germline V gene are SGHTA and FQGNSA. J lost 1 base, V lost 6 bases, and 8 bases had no gene match. This CDR3 contains 15 residues. This chain's CDR3 is CASRDQRGTSYEQYF. In DNA form, the CDR3 reads TGTGCCAGCAGGGATCAGCGGGGGACATCCTACGAGCAGTACTTC.

This clonotype was seen a handful of times. Here the CDR3 DNA reads TGCAGTGCTAGACTTAGACTACAGGGAAACAATGAGCAGTTCTTC. Its translation is CSARLRLQGNNEQFF. This chain joins TRBV20-1 and TRBJ2-1; TRBD1 might be the D (6 bases). Germline V lookup: CDR1 DFQATT, CDR2 SNEGSKA (reference sequence). The CDR3 spans 15 residues. V lost 2 bases and J lost 5, with 16 bases in between.

This clonotype was observed at least ten times. V and J are TRBV29-1 and TRBJ2-7; D is uncertain. The CDR3 runs to 13 residues. Germline V gives CDR1 SQVTM, CDR2 ANQGSEA. Trimming took 4 bases from V and 5 from J, leaving 15 bases between them. As DNA, the CDR3 is TGCAGCGTTGGCAAAGGGAAACGGGACGAGCAGTACTTC. This translates into CSVGKGKRDEQYF.

This clonotype was counted many times. The rearrangement links TRBV24-1 to TRBJ1-1, with a tentative D call TRBD1 (6 bases). CDR1 and CDR2 from the germline V gene are KGHDR and SFDVKD. The ends were cut back, 5 bases at V and 1 base at J, with 10 bases in the middle. The CDR3 runs 14 residues. As DNA, the CDR3 is TGTGCCACCAGTGGAGGGGGGCGGAACACTGAAGCTTTCTTT. Its translation is CATSGGGRNTEAFF.

This clonotype was picked up a small number of times. The V gene is TRBV10-3, the J gene TRBJ2-2; TRBD2 is a possible D gene (6 bases). V shed 0 bases and J shed 4 bases, with 12 bases lying between them. Germline V gene data show CDR1 as ENHRY and CDR2 as SYGVKD. This CDR3 contains 16 residues. The CDR3 protein is CAISESRRAGTGELFF. CDR3 DNA sequence: TGTGCCATCAGTGAGTCTCGGAGGGCCGGCACCGGGGAGCTGTTTTTT.

The J gene is TRBJ2-7, the V gene TRBV30, with TRBD1 identical over 8 bases. After removal of 6 bases from V and 3 bases from J, the junction contained 10 bases not matched to a gene. In germline, CDR1 is GTSNPN, CDR2 SVGIG (reference sequence). This CDR3 has 14 amino acids. In DNA form, the CDR3 reads TGTGCCTGTTCCGGGACAGGTCTACTCTACGAGCAGTACTTC. Translating gives CACSGTGLLYEQYF.

This clonotype was seen a handful of times. The chain combines TRBV5-5 with TRBJ2-1, with 12 bases matching TRBD2. V lost 0 bases and J lost 9; bases outside the gene matches: 4. The germline CDR1 and CDR2 sequences are SGHKS and YYEKEE (reference sequence). This CDR3 contains 15 residues. DNA for the CDR3: TGTGCCAGCAGCTTGGTGACTAGCGGGAGCCGTGAGCAGTTCTTC. This sequence encodes CASSLVTSGSREQFF.

This clonotype was detected ten times or more. CDR3: CASSFARGNSPLHF. CDR3 sequence (DNA): TGTGCCAGCAGCTTCGCTCGAGGGAATTCACCCCTCCACTTT. The chain recombines TRBV5-6 with TRBJ1-6; D gene uncertain. Germline V lookup: CDR1 SGHDT, CDR2 YYEEEE. This CDR3 has 14 residues. Trimming took off 2 bases at V and 7 bases at J, with 10 bases between the two ends.